The sample holds one count of the clone carrying this T cell receptor beta chain. Its matching antigen is unknown. The entry originates in a study of cytomegalovirus exposure and HLA in healthy donors. The germline gives CDR1 MNHEY, CDR2 SVGAGI. V lost 5 bases and J lost 1; bases outside the gene matches: 4. The CDR3 length is 15 residues. Points from the study as a whole: V- and J-gene trimming in TCR beta was tied to a missense DCLRE1C variant by an analysis performed later. Among TCR beta chains, those listed as cytomegalovirus-associated numbered fewer than 200.

A multiplex PCR was run with 60 Vbeta primers and 13 Jbeta primers. TCRdb's copy holds only in-frame clones and misses some; the assay was immunoSEQ multiplex PCR. This sample has 100,000 or so clones, with about 80% found just once. The sample comprised PBMCs. The chain uses TRBV6-5 and TRBJ1-4; 7 positions match TRBD1. This TCR derives from a man in his forties or fifties in good health and CMV-seronegative. The CDR3 DNA follows: TGTGCCAGCAGTCGGTCAGGGGGAACTAATGAAAAACTGTTTTTT. It specifies CASSRSGGTNEKLFF.